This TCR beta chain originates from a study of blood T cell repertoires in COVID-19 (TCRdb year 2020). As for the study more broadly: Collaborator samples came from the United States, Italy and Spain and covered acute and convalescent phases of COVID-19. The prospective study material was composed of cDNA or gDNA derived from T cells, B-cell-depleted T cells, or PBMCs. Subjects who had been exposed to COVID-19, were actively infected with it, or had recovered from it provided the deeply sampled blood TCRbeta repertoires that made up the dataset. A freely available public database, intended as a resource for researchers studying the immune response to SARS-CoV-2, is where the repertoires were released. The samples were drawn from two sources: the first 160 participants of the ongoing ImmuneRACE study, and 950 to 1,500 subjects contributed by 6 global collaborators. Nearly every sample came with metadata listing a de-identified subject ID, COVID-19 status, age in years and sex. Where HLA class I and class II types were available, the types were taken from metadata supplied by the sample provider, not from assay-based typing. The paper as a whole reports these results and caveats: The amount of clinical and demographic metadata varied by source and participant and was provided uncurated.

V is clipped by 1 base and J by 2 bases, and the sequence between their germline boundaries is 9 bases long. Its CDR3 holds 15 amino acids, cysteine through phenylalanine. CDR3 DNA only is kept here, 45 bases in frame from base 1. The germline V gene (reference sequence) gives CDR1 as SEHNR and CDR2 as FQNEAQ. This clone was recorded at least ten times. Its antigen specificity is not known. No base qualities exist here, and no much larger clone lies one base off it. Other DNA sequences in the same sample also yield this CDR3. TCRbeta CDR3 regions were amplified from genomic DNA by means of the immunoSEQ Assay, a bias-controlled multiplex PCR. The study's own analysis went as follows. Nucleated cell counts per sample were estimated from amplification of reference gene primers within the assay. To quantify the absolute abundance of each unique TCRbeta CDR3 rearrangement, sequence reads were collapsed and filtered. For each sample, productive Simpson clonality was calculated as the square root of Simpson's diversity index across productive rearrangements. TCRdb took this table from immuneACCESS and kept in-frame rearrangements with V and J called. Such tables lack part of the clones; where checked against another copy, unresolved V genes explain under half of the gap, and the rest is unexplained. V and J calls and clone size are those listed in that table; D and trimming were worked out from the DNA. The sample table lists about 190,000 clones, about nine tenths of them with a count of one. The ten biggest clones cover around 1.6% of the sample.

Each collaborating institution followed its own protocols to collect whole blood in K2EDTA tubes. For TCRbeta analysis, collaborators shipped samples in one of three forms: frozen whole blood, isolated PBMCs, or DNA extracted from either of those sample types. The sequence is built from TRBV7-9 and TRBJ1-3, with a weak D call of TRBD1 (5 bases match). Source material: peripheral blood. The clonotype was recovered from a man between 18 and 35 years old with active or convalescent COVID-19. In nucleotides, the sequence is TGTGCCAGCAGCTTAGTATCCAGGGCTGGAAACACCATATATTTT. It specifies CASSLVSRAGNTIYF.